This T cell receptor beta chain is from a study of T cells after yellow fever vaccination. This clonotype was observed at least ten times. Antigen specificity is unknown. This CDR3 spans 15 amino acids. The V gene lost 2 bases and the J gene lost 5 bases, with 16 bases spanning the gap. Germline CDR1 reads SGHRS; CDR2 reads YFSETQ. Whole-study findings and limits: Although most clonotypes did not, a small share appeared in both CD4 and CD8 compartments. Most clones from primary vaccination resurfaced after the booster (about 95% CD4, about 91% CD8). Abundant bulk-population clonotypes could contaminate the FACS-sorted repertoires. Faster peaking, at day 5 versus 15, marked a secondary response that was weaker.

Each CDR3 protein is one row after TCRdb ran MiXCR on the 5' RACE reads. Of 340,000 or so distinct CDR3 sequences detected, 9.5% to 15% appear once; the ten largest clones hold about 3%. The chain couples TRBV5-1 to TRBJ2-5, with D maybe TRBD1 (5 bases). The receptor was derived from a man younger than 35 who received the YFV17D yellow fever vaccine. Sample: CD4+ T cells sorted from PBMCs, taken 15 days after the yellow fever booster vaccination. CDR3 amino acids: CASSFQGAQGETQYF. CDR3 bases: TGCGCCAGCAGCTTCCAAGGGGCCCAAGGGGAGACCCAGTACTTC.